This entry lists 23 T cell receptor beta chains sequenced from one sample in a study of T-cell reconstitution after alpha-beta-depleted transplantation in children. Unique molecular identifiers were incorporated into the prepared TCRbeta library. TCRdb reprocessed the PCR reads with MiXCR, giving one entry per CDR3 protein. The sample includes some 220,000 distinct CDR3 sequences, about a tenth seen only once; the top ten take roughly 27%. The sequencing here drew on PBMCs, taken before TCRalphabeta/CD19-depleted stem cell transplant. These receptors were taken from a child younger than two with acute myeloid leukemia, due to receive a stem cell transplant.

This clonotype was counted many times. The chain is built from TRBV29-1 and TRBJ2-7; D might be TRBD1 or TRBD2, each matching 7 bases. The CDR3 spans 12 residues. CDR1 and CDR2 from the germline V gene are SQVTM and ANQGSEA. With 7 bases removed from V and 7 bases from J, the gap between germline ends came to 17 bases. The DNA for the CDR3 is TGCAGCGCCCAGGGGGGGCGGAAAGAGCAGTACTTC. It translates to CSAQGGRKEQYF.

The V gene is TRBV7-2, the J gene TRBJ2-1; TRBD2 matches at 15 bases. This CDR3 is built from 19 residues. Per germline, CDR1 SGHTA and CDR2 FQGNSA. V lost 0 bases to trimming and J lost 1 base; unmatched junction nucleotides: 4. The CDR3 region is CASSLAGTSGRRSYNEQFF. CDR3 sequence (DNA): TGTGCCAGCAGCTTAGCCGGGACTAGCGGGAGGAGGTCCTACAATGAGCAGTTCTTC.

This clonotype has ten or more counts. The chain couples TRBV5-1 to TRBJ2-1; no firm D call. The germline V and J ends were trimmed by 0 bases and 3 bases, with 7 bases remaining between them. Germline V gene data show CDR1 as SGHRS and CDR2 as YFSETQ. CDR3 length: 14 residues. CDR3 amino acids: CASSLEAGYNEQFF. The CDR3 DNA reads as TGCGCCAGCAGCTTGGAAGCAGGCTACAATGAGCAGTTCTTC.

At least ten counts were recorded for this clonotype. This chain connects TRBV7-2 to TRBJ2-3, with D perhaps matching TRBD2 (7 bases). CDR3 length: 15 amino acids. Trimming left V 5 bases short and J 3 bases short, with 15 bases between. The germline CDR1 and CDR2 sequences are SGHTA and FQGNSA. The DNA of the CDR3 is TGTGCCAGCAGCCCGGGTAGGGGGGGGACAGATACGCAGTATTTT. Protein product: CASSPGRGGTDTQYF.

This clonotype has a count of ten or more. This sequence joins TRBV5-1 and TRBJ2-7; TRBD1 aligns across 11 bases. Germline V CDR1 and CDR2: SGHRS, YFSETQ. This CDR3 region has 14 residues. With V trimmed by 4 bases and J by 3 bases, 3 bases remained unmatched. CDR3 DNA: TGCGCCAGCAGCGAGGGACAGGGGGACTACGAGCAGTACTTC. Translation gives CASSEGQGDYEQYF.

The chain has TRBV7-3 and TRBJ2-3; 12 bases match TRBD2. V shed 3 bases, J shed 0 bases, and the junction held 1 base outside the gene matches. This CDR3 has 16 amino acids. Germline V lookup: CDR1 SGHTA, CDR2 FQGTGA. In DNA form, the CDR3 reads TGTGCCAGCAGCTTGACTAGCGGGGGTAGCACAGATACGCAGTATTTT. Its protein is CASSLTSGGSTDTQYF.

This clonotype was observed at least ten times. V and J are TRBV7-3 and TRBJ2-3; 12 bases match TRBD2. The V segment lost 1 base and the J segment 2 bases; nucleotides outside the gene matches: 7. The CDR3 length is 18 residues. Germline CDR1 reads SGHTA; CDR2 reads FQGTGA. DNA of the CDR3: TGTGCCAGCAGCTTAAGAGGTGCTAGCGGGAGGGCCACAGATACGCAGTATTTT. Encoded protein: CASSLRGASGRATDTQYF.

A few counts support this clonotype. This chain joins TRBV6-2 or TRBV6-3 and TRBJ2-2; TRBD2 agrees at 7 bases. This CDR3 spans 16 amino acids. With 7 bases clipped from V and 1 base from J, the junction kept 9 bases outside the gene matches. The V gene's germline CDR1 is MNHEY and CDR2 SVGEGT. The CDR3 is CASKAGLAQNTGELFF. The CDR3 DNA reads TGTGCCAGCAAAGCGGGGTTAGCACAGAACACCGGGGAGCTGTTTTTT.

Many counts were recorded for this clonotype. The CDR3 protein is CAISEWRGRNTEAFF. The CDR3 DNA follows: TGTGCCATCAGTGAGTGGAGGGGGAGGAACACTGAAGCTTTCTTT. This sequence joins TRBV10-3 and TRBJ1-1, with a tentative D call TRBD1 (6 bases). V lost 1 base and J lost 1, with 10 bases in between. Germline V gene sequence: CDR1 ENHRY, CDR2 SYGVKD. The CDR3 spans 15 residues.

This clonotype showed up many times. The chain carries TRBV11-2 and TRBJ2-3, with D unclear. V lost 0 bases and J lost 2, with 6 bases in between. The germline V gene encodes CDR1 SGHAT and CDR2 FQNNGV. The CDR3 has 14 residues. CDR3 bases: TGTGCCAGCAGCTTAGACCGGCCCACAGATACGCAGTATTTT. It yields the protein CASSLDRPTDTQYF.

This clonotype was observed a few times. The J gene is TRBJ2-7, the V gene TRBV20-1; D unclear. The V and J ends lost 6 bases and 3 bases respectively, with 12 bases between them. The CDR3 has 12 residues. From germline, CDR1 is DFQATT and CDR2 SNEGSKA (reference sequence). The CDR3 DNA is TGCAGTGCGGGTCCCTCAGTCTACGAGCAGTACTTC. As protein: CSAGPSVYEQYF.

V and J are TRBV6-1 and TRBJ1-1; unclear D gene. The germline V gene encodes CDR1 MNHNS and CDR2 SASEGT. The length of the CDR3 is 12 residues. V gave up 3 bases and J gave up 4 bases, with 6 bases separating them. The CDR3 DNA is TGTGCCAGCAGTGAGCTAAGCACTGAAGCTTTCTTT. Its translation: CASSELSTEAFF.

The sample holds many counts of this clonotype. The genes are TRBV12-3 or TRBV12-4 and TRBJ1-1; D possibly corresponds to TRBD1 (5 bases). V was trimmed by 4 bases and J by 10 bases, leaving 13 bases between them. The CDR3 is 12 residues long. This CDR3 is CASSSGTPGAFF. DNA of the CDR3: TGTGCCAGCAGTTCCGGGACGCCAGGAGCTTTCTTT.

For this clonotype: A much more abundant neighbour one base away suggests this may be a read error. J is TRBJ2-2 and V is TRBV7-6; 8 positions agree with TRBD1. Trimming cost V 5 bases and J 7 bases; bases outside gene matches: 6. The CDR3 has 14 amino acids. Germline V gene lookup returns CDR1 SGHVS and CDR2 FNYEAQ. The CDR3 DNA reads TGTGCCAGCAGCCCGGGACAGGTCAGCGGGGAGCTGTTTTTT. It translates to CASSPGQVSGELFF.

This clonotype was detected ten times or more. V and J are TRBV7-2 and TRBJ1-2, with unresolved D. This CDR3 is built from 15 residues. CDR1 is SGHTA, CDR2 FQGNSA, per germline. The ends were cut back, 1 base at V and 2 bases at J, with 11 bases in the middle. As DNA, the CDR3 is TGTGCCAGCAGCTTAGTTTACGGACCCAACTATGGCTACACCTTC. The encoded protein is CASSLVYGPNYGYTF.

This clonotype was detected ten times or more. The chain carries TRBV5-1 and TRBJ1-4, with 7 bases aligning to TRBD1. From germline, CDR1 is SGHRS and CDR2 YFSETQ. This CDR3 is built from 14 residues. After removal of 4 bases from V and 8 bases from J, the junction contained 8 bases not matched to a gene. The DNA for the CDR3 is TGCGCCAGCAGCCTGGGGGACAGCAGGGAAAAACTGTTTTTT. Protein: CASSLGDSREKLFF. Using reference TRBV5-1 and TRBJ1-4 for the parts outside the CDR3, the full variable domain is KAGVTQTPRYLIKTRGQQVTLSCSPISGHRSVSWYQQTPGQGLQFLFEYFSETQRNKGNFPGRFSGRQFSNSRSEMNVSTLELGDSALYLCASSLGDSREKLFFGSGTQLSVL.

This clonotype appeared many times. CDR3 amino acids: CASSDSRESAAFF. The CDR3, as DNA: TGTGCCAGCAGTGACTCCAGGGAGAGCGCGGCTTTCTTT. The chain recombines TRBV25-1 with TRBJ1-1; D might be TRBD1 (5 bases). Germline CDR1 MGHDK, CDR2 SYGVNS. This CDR3 contains 13 residues. V was shortened by 3 bases and J by 11 bases, with 16 bases between the two germline ends.

On this clonotype: A read error may be the cause here, since a much bigger clone is one base away. The chain uses TRBV5-1 and TRBJ2-7, with D possibly being TRBD2 (6 bases). This CDR3 spans 14 amino acids. Looked up from germline, CDR1 is SGHRS and CDR2 is YFSETQ. Trimming removed 4 bases from V and 0 bases from J, with 11 bases in between. The CDR3 is CASSPSDPSYEQYF. The CDR3, as DNA: TGCGCCAGCAGCCCTAGCGACCCCTCCTACGAGCAGTACTTC.

This clonotype was seen ten or more times. The CDR3 DNA is TGTGCCAGCAGCCAAGGGTGGGCCGAAAAACTGTTTTTT. It yields the protein CASSQGWAEKLFF. The V gene is TRBV3-1, the J gene TRBJ1-4; unclear D gene. Trimming shortened V by 1 base and J by 8 bases, and 8 bases separated the two germline ends. This CDR3 is built from 13 residues. CDR1 is LGHDT and CDR2 is YNNKEL in the germline V gene (reference sequence).

This clonotype was seen repeatedly, ten times or more. J is TRBJ1-2 and V is TRBV28, with TRBD1 matching 11 bases. This CDR3 spans 15 amino acids. J was trimmed by 3 bases and V by 5 bases; bases with no gene match: 5. In germline, CDR1 is MDHEN, CDR2 SYDVKM. CDR3 coding DNA: TGTGCCAGCAGTACACCGGGACAGGGGGACTATGGCTACACCTTC. The encoded protein is CASSTPGQGDYGYTF.

This chain connects TRBV23-1 to TRBJ2-7; 10 positions agree with TRBD2. TRBV23-1 is known as an ORF, though its function is uncertain. V dropped 4 bases and J dropped 2; count of bases not matched to a gene: 5. The CDR3 spans 15 residues. The CDR3 DNA sequence: TGCGCCAGCAGTCTGCGGACTAGCGGAACCTACGAGCAGTACTTC. Translating it yields CASSLRTSGTYEQYF.

This clonotype was seen repeatedly, ten times or more. The V call is TRBV20-1, the J call TRBJ2-1, with 13 bases that match TRBD2. The CDR3 is 15 amino acids. The ends lost 7 bases at V and 5 bases at J; junction bases unmatched: 8. Germline CDR1 reads DFQATT; CDR2 reads SNEGSKA (reference sequence). The CDR3 DNA reads TGCAGTGACGGACTAGCGGGGGTTTCCGACAATGAGCAGTTCTTC. Amino acid sequence: CSDGLAGVSDNEQFF.

This clonotype was seen repeatedly, ten times or more. The V and J genes are TRBV20-1 and TRBJ2-1, with a tentative D call TRBD2 (5 bases). The germline V gene has CDR1 DFQATT and CDR2 SNEGSKA (reference sequence). V lost 3 bases to trimming and J lost 4 bases, with 10 bases between them. This CDR3 comprises 13 residues. The CDR3 sequence: CSARPLAYNEQFF. CDR3 coding DNA: TGCAGTGCTAGGCCCCTAGCTTACAATGAGCAGTTCTTC.